Below are 31 T cell receptor beta chains sequenced from a single sample in a study of T cells in Graves' hyperthyroidism and ophthalmopathy. RNA transcripts were the template for amplifying TCR beta CDR3 regions. The HTBI primer set served for first-round RT-PCR of the TCR CDR3. TCRdb independently ran MiXCR on the multiplex PCR reads; one entry per CDR3 protein. The data show 600,000 to 750,000 distinct CDR3 sequences, about 18% seen once. The sample was blood. Receptor source: a man in his fifties with Graves' hyperthyroidism.

The V call is TRBV18, the J call TRBJ2-7; D assignment may be TRBD1 or TRBD2 (5 bases each). V lost 2 bases to trimming and J lost 3 bases, with 14 bases between them. Germline CDR1 KGHSH, CDR2 LQKENI. This CDR3 is 15 amino acids long. The CDR3 protein is CASSPIGGVGYEQYF. The DNA of the CDR3 is TGTGCCAGCTCACCAATTGGGGGAGTGGGCTACGAGCAGTACTTC. The whole variable domain, filled in from reference TRBV18 and TRBJ2-7, reads NAGVMQNPRHLVRRRGQEARLRCSPMKGHSHVYWYRQLPEEGLKFMVYLQKENIIDESGMPKERFSAEFPKEGPSILRIQQVVRGDSAAYFCASSPIGGVGYEQYFGPGTRLTVT.

The genes are TRBV24-1 and TRBJ2-7, with TRBD2 matching over 10 bases. This CDR3 has 16 residues. Trimming removed 3 bases from V and 5 bases from J; junction bases left unmatched: 9. Germline CDR1 and CDR2: KGHDR and SFDVKD. This CDR3 reads CATSDPSAGGPDEQYF. In nucleotides, the CDR3 is TGTGCCACCAGTGATCCTTCAGCGGGAGGGCCCGACGAGCAGTACTTC.

The V gene is TRBV9, the J gene TRBJ2-7, with 11 bases matching TRBD1. Germline CDR1 SGDLS, CDR2 YYNGEE. CDR3 length: 15 amino acids. Germline trimming cut 3 bases from V and 6 bases from J; bases unmatched to any gene: 8. The CDR3 here is CASSGGQGALGEQYF. The CDR3 DNA is TGTGCCAGCAGCGGAGGACAGGGGGCGCTGGGCGAGCAGTACTTC.

In this sample, this clonotype turned up a few times. The rearrangement uses TRBV10-1 and TRBJ2-7, with D perhaps matching TRBD2 (5 bases). Germline V gene sequence: CDR1 WNHNN, CDR2 SYGVQD (reference sequence). The CDR3 extends over 12 amino acids. V lost 7 bases and J lost 1, with 8 bases in between. CDR3 nucleotides: TGCGCCAGCACGGGGTTGTCCTACGAGCAGTACTTC. It codes for CASTGLSYEQYF.

This clonotype has a count of ten or more. The chain carries TRBV11-2 and TRBJ2-7; possibly TRBD2 for D (6 bases). The germline V and J ends were trimmed by 8 bases and 2 bases, with 13 bases remaining between them. The CDR3 length is 13 residues. Germline-derived CDR1 and CDR2 are SGHAT and FQNNGV. This chain's CDR3 is CASARGPTYEQYF. The CDR3 DNA reads as TGTGCCAGCGCGCGGGGCCCAACCTACGAGCAGTACTTC.

In its sample, this clonotype was seen many times. The chain is built from TRBV5-1 and TRBJ1-1; TRBD1 agrees at 7 bases. The CDR3 is made up of 16 amino acids. With V trimmed by 3 bases and J by 0 bases, 8 bases remained unmatched. Looked up from germline, CDR1 is SGHRS and CDR2 is YFSETQ. CDR3 residues: CASSSQGGGMNTEAFF. As DNA, the CDR3 is TGCGCCAGCAGCTCGCAGGGGGGTGGAATGAACACTGAAGCTTTCTTT.

This clonotype was counted a few times. This chain connects TRBV27 to TRBJ2-7; unclear D gene. Trimming shortened V by 8 bases and J by 0 bases, and 11 bases separated the two germline ends. Germline V CDR1 and CDR2: MNHEY, SMNVEV (reference sequence). This CDR3 spans 13 amino acids. In DNA form, the CDR3 reads TGTGCCAGCGCCGACGTAGACTCCTACGAGCAGTACTTC. It is translated as CASADVDSYEQYF.

The rearrangement links TRBV20-1 to TRBJ2-2, with D possibly TRBD1 on 5 matching bases. Germline V lookup: CDR1 DFQATT, CDR2 SNEGSKA (reference sequence). The CDR3 covers 13 residues. Trimming pared 3 bases from V and 2 bases from J, leaving 7 bases between. This CDR3 reads CSASQGNTGELFF. CDR3 in DNA: TGCAGTGCTAGTCAGGGTAACACCGGGGAGCTGTTTTTT.

The table lists this clonotype with a few counts. This chain connects TRBV28 to TRBJ2-7; D remains ambiguous. The V and J ends lost 10 bases and 3 bases respectively, with 10 bases between them. The germline V gene encodes CDR1 MDHEN and CDR2 SYDVKM. The CDR3 extends over 11 amino acids. The CDR3 coding sequence is TGTGCCACCCAGGTGGTCTACGAGCAGTACTTC. Translated: CATQVVYEQYF. Together with reference TRBV28 and TRBJ2-7, the CDR3 gives the full variable domain: DVKVTQSSRYLVKRTGEKVFLECVQDMDHENMFWYRQDPGLGLRLIYFSYDVKMKEKGDIPEGYSVSREKKERFSLILESASTNQTSMYLCATQVVYEQYFGPGTRLTVT.

This clonotype was seen a few times. A much larger clone is a single base away; this may be a read error. The CDR3 DNA is TGTGCCAGCAGGTGGAACACTGAAGCTTTCTTT. The encoded protein is CASRWNTEAFF. The chain employs TRBV6-1 and TRBJ1-1; D is ambiguous. With 6 bases removed from V and 1 base from J, the gap between germline ends came to 3 bases. The germline V gene encodes CDR1 MNHNS and CDR2 SASEGT. The CDR3 is 11 amino acids.

This clonotype appeared a few times. A read error may explain this, as a much larger clone is one base away. The chain couples TRBV28 to TRBJ1-3; D is uncertain. The V gene's germline CDR1 is MDHEN and CDR2 SYDVKM. The ends were cut back, 6 bases at V and 0 bases at J, with 3 bases in the middle. The CDR3 covers 12 residues. This chain's CDR3 is CASRVSGNTIYF. Written as DNA, the CDR3 is TGTGCCAGCAGGGTCTCTGGAAACACCATATATTTT.

In its sample, this clonotype was seen a few times. J is TRBJ1-2 and V is TRBV9; no definite D call. This CDR3 region has 14 residues. V was pared by 4 bases and J by 2 bases, with 12 bases between. Germline loops: CDR1 SGDLS, CDR2 YYNGEE. The CDR3 reads CASSPRRANYGYTF. The CDR3 DNA follows: TGTGCCAGCAGCCCTCGTAGGGCAAACTATGGCTACACCTTC.

Ten or more counts support this clonotype. The chain is built from TRBV27 and TRBJ2-7; 11 bases are shared with TRBD2. The CDR3 is made up of 18 amino acids. J gave up 5 bases and V 7 bases, and 19 bases lay outside the gene matches. Germline V gene data show CDR1 as MNHEY and CDR2 as SMNVEV (reference sequence). The chain's CDR3 is CASTLLGLAGPKGHEQYF. CDR3 coding DNA: TGTGCCAGCACCCTCCTAGGACTAGCGGGCCCCAAGGGCCACGAGCAGTACTTC.

This clonotype showed up many times. V is TRBV6-2 or TRBV6-3 and J is TRBJ1-2; perhaps TRBD1 as D (5 bases). This CDR3 has 15 residues. V lost 0 bases, J lost 3 bases, and 11 bases lay in between. Germline CDR1 and CDR2: MNHEY and SVGEGT. This CDR3 reads CASSYSGQEDYGYTF. In DNA form, the CDR3 reads TGTGCCAGCAGTTACTCGGGGCAAGAGGACTATGGCTACACCTTC.

The rearrangement uses TRBV7-9 and TRBJ2-1; a weak D match, TRBD2 (5 bases). CDR1 is SEHNR and CDR2 is FQNEAQ in the germline V gene (reference sequence). The CDR3 contains 15 residues. V lost 5 bases, J lost 10 bases, and 21 bases lay in between. The CDR3 loop is CASSNKRPGVDEQFF. DNA of the CDR3: TGTGCCAGCAGCAATAAGCGGCCCGGGGTCGACGAGCAGTTCTTC.

This CDR3 is CASSARLAATYEQYF. For the CDR3, the DNA is TGTGCCAGCAGTGCCCGACTAGCGGCGACCTACGAGCAGTACTTC. The chain couples TRBV6-1 to TRBJ2-7, with 9 nucleotides matching TRBD2. V dropped 4 bases and J dropped 2; count of bases not matched to a gene: 6. The CDR3 loop spans 15 amino acids. CDR1 is MNHNS and CDR2 is SASEGT in the germline V gene.

The table lists this clonotype with a few counts. The rearrangement uses TRBV20-1 and TRBJ2-1; 16 positions match TRBD2. V shed 6 bases and J 0 bases; nucleotides not matched to a gene: 5. Germline CDR1 is DFQATT and CDR2 is SNEGSKA (reference sequence). The CDR3 is 17 amino acids. The DNA of the CDR3 is TGCAGTGCGGAAGGGACTAGCGGGAGGGCCTCCTACAATGAGCAGTTCTTC. Amino acids: CSAEGTSGRASYNEQFF.

This chain joins TRBV7-2 and TRBJ2-5, with 8 bases matching TRBD2. The V gene's germline CDR1 is SGHTA and CDR2 FQGNSA. V trimming: 6 bases; J trimming: 4 bases; junction bases outside the gene matches: 10. The CDR3 has 15 amino acids. The CDR3 region is CASRRPGLEAETQYF. The CDR3 nucleotides read TGTGCCAGCAGACGGCCGGGACTAGAGGCAGAGACCCAGTACTTC.

This clonotype was seen many times. V gene TRBV2 combines with J gene TRBJ1-6, with D unresolved. V dropped 3 bases and J dropped 5 bases, with 8 bases sitting between them. CDR1 and CDR2 (germline): SNHLY, FYNNEI. The CDR3 runs to 14 residues. The CDR3 reads CASSDSQNNSPLHF. Written as DNA, the CDR3 is TGTGCCAGCAGTGATTCACAGAATAATTCACCCCTCCACTTT.

The chain is built from TRBV28 and TRBJ2-3, with D tentatively TRBD1 or TRBD2 (6 bases each). Germline CDR1 reads MDHEN; CDR2 reads SYDVKM. The CDR3 loop spans 15 amino acids. V gave up 7 bases and J gave up 4 bases, with 18 bases separating them. CDR3 sequence reads: CASTVRGPTPDTQYF. The CDR3 DNA is TGTGCCAGCACCGTTCGGGGGCCCACCCCAGATACGCAGTATTTT. Complete variable domain (other parts from reference TRBV28 and TRBJ2-3): DVKVTQSSRYLVKRTGEKVFLECVQDMDHENMFWYRQDPGLGLRLIYFSYDVKMKEKGDIPEGYSVSREKKERFSLILESASTNQTSMYLCASTVRGPTPDTQYFGPGTRLTVL.

The rearrangement uses TRBV24-1 and TRBJ2-5; possibly TRBD1 for D (6 bases). The CDR3 spans 17 residues. V lost 3 bases, J lost 4 bases, and 20 bases lay in between. Germline CDR1 is KGHDR and CDR2 is SFDVKD. Here the CDR3 DNA reads TGTGCCACCAGTGATCCTCAACTTACAGGGTTTGGAGAGACCCAGTACTTC. Protein: CATSDPQLTGFGETQYF.

This clonotype has a handful of counts. The rearrangement joins TRBV5-1 to TRBJ2-5, with 7 bases fitting TRBD1. CDR1 is SGHRS and CDR2 is YFSETQ in the germline V gene. The ends lost 4 bases at V and 5 bases at J; junction bases unmatched: 8. This CDR3 region has 14 residues. The CDR3 loop is CASSRDRAMETQYF. The CDR3 nucleotides are TGCGCCAGCAGCAGAGACAGGGCCATGGAGACCCAGTACTTC.

The chain has TRBV7-9 and TRBJ1-3; TRBD1 might be the D (5 bases). The CDR3 length is 14 residues. Between the trimmed V and J ends, which lost 5 bases and 2 bases, there was a span of 10 bases. Germline lookup yields CDR1 SEHNR and CDR2 FQNEAQ (reference sequence). CDR3 in amino acids: CASSPIGAGNTIYF. CDR3 in DNA: TGTGCCAGCAGCCCCATAGGGGCTGGAAACACCATATATTTT.

Ten or more counts support this clonotype. This chain joins TRBV27 and TRBJ2-5, with 10 bases fitting TRBD2. Trimming at V came to 5 bases and at J to 2 bases, leaving 8 bases not matched to a gene. CDR3 size: 16 residues. CDR1 and CDR2 from the germline V gene are MNHEY and SMNVEV (reference sequence). The CDR3 protein is CASSKIGLAVQETQYF. CDR3 nucleotide sequence: TGTGCCAGCAGTAAGATCGGACTAGCGGTACAAGAGACCCAGTACTTC.

This clonotype was seen only a few times. This chain joins TRBV7-3 and TRBJ1-5; D is unresolved. The CDR3 is 15 amino acids. V lost 5 bases to trimming and J lost 4 bases, with 15 bases between them. Germline V lookup: CDR1 SGHTA, CDR2 FQGTGA. CDR3 nucleotides: TGTGCCAGCAGCCCCTTTAGGGTGAGGAATCAGCCCCAGCATTTT. It encodes CASSPFRVRNQPQHF.

This clonotype was seen once. V usage is TRBV20-1 and J usage is TRBJ2-5, with 13 bases that match TRBD2. The CDR3 length is 15 residues. Germline CDR1 reads DFQATT; CDR2 reads SNEGSKA (reference sequence). V was clipped by 6 bases and J by 5 bases; unmatched bases: 9. Written as DNA, the CDR3 is TGCAGTGCCATACGACTAGCGGGAGGAAGGGAGACCCAGTACTTC. It codes for CSAIRLAGGRETQYF.

The gene calls are TRBV5-1 and TRBJ1-1; 12 bases are a match to TRBD1. The CDR3 length is 16 residues. The V segment lost 5 bases and the J segment 3 bases; nucleotides outside the gene matches: 8. Looked up from germline, CDR1 is SGHRS and CDR2 is YFSETQ. CDR3 bases: TGCGCCAGCAGGACCGGGACAGGGGGCTTGCACACTGAAGCTTTCTTT. Protein sequence: CASRTGTGGLHTEAFF. Variable domain in full (rest from reference TRBV5-1 and TRBJ1-1): KAGVTQTPRYLIKTRGQQVTLSCSPISGHRSVSWYQQTPGQGLQFLFEYFSETQRNKGNFPGRFSGRQFSNSRSEMNVSTLELGDSALYLCASRTGTGGLHTEAFFGQGTRLTVV.

This clonotype was seen repeatedly, ten times or more. This chain links TRBV6-6 with TRBJ2-3; D may correspond to TRBD1 or TRBD2 (6 bases each). CDR1 and CDR2 (germline): MNHNY, SVGAGI (reference sequence). This CDR3 contains 15 residues. The ends were cut back, 1 base at V and 5 bases at J, with 13 bases in the middle. DNA of the CDR3: TGTGCCAGCAGTTACTTACAGGGAGGTAGAGATACGCAGTATTTT. Its translation: CASSYLQGGRDTQYF.

This clonotype was seen many times. The chain carries TRBV5-1 and TRBJ1-1; D is uncertain. Trimming removed 4 bases at V and 5 bases at J, with 12 bases between. The CDR3 is made up of 13 amino acids. Germline loops: CDR1 SGHRS, CDR2 YFSETQ. The CDR3 DNA is TGCGCCAGCAGCCCCGATGGGTTTACTGAAGCTTTCTTT. It codes for CASSPDGFTEAFF.

This clonotype was detected only a few times. The chain couples TRBV4-3 to TRBJ2-2; 9 bases align to TRBD2. Germline V gene data show CDR1 as LGHNA and CDR2 as YSLEER. Trimming took 0 bases from V and 7 from J; bases not matched to a gene: 6. CDR3 length equals 16 residues. CDR3 sequence reads: CASSQDRLAGRGELFF. CDR3 in DNA: TGCGCCAGCAGCCAAGATCGGCTAGCGGGACGCGGGGAGCTGTTTTTT.

The genes are TRBV7-8 and TRBJ1-5; D gene ambiguous. Germline values: CDR1 SGHVS, CDR2 FQNEAQ. Trimming removed 1 base at V and 1 base at J, with 11 bases between. The CDR3 has 16 residues. CDR3 region: CASSLEASGSNQPQHF. Written as DNA, the CDR3 is TGTGCCAGCAGCTTAGAAGCCTCTGGGAGCAATCAGCCCCAGCATTTT. The entire variable domain, with the rest obtained from reference TRBV7-8 and TRBJ1-5, is as follows: GAGVSQSPRYKVAKRGQDVALRCDPISGHVSLFWYQQALGQGPEFLTYFQNEAQLDKSGLPSDRFFAERPEGSVSTLKIQRTQQEDSAVYLCASSLEASGSNQPQHFGDGTRLSIL.